The next 14 T cell receptor beta chains were all read from a single sample in a study of graft-versus-host responses after intestinal transplantation. Profiling relied on immunoSEQ multiplex PCR, and the TCRdb table lists in-frame clones only, not all of them. The sample holds about 97,000 clones, more than 80% seen once. This material consisted of PBMCs, taken roughly 450 days after intestinal transplant. These receptors were collected from a human patient who received an intestinal transplant, so some T cells may come from the graft donor.

V gene TRBV29-1 combines with J gene TRBJ1-2; 7 bases align to TRBD1. V lost 7 bases to trimming and J lost 8 bases; unmatched junction nucleotides: 13. Germline-derived CDR1 and CDR2 are SQVTM and ANQGSEA. The CDR3 has 13 residues. CDR3 loop: CSARGGSHWGYTF. The CDR3 DNA is TGCAGCGCCAGGGGGGGGTCCCATTGGGGCTACACCTTC.

In this sample, this clone turned up a few times. This rearrangement joins TRBV6-6 to TRBJ1-1; D may be TRBD1 (6 bases). With 10 bases removed from V and 6 bases from J, the gap between germline ends came to 15 bases. In germline, CDR1 is MNHNY, CDR2 SVGAGI (reference sequence). The CDR3 consists of 12 residues. The CDR3 loop reads CATTRGGPEAFF. The CDR3 DNA follows: TGTGCCACCACTCGTGGGGGCCCTGAAGCTTTCTTT.

Only one count was recorded for this clone. The chain links TRBV27 to TRBJ1-6; no reliable D call. Germline values: CDR1 MNHEY, CDR2 SMNVEV (reference sequence). This CDR3 has 14 residues. Deletions cut 3 bases from V and 7 bases from J, with 10 bases between. The chain's CDR3 is CASSFITANSPLHF. The CDR3, as DNA: TGTGCCAGCAGTTTTATAACAGCCAATTCACCCCTCCACTTT.

The chain couples TRBV5-1 to TRBJ2-5; 8 positions agree with TRBD2. J was trimmed by 1 base and V by 0 bases; bases with no gene match: 8. Germline CDR1 reads SGHRS; CDR2 reads YFSETQ. The length of the CDR3 is 17 residues. This CDR3 reads CASSLAPGSGTQETQYF. The CDR3 DNA reads as TGCGCCAGCAGCTTGGCCCCGGGTAGCGGGACCCAAGAGACCCAGTACTTC.

The chain carries TRBV14 and TRBJ2-2; TRBD1 agrees at 9 bases. Germline loops: CDR1 SGHDN, CDR2 FVKESK. This CDR3 region has 18 residues. The V and J ends lost 0 bases and 6 bases, in that order; junction bases with no gene match: 11. This CDR3 reads CASSQDRTGALNAGELFF. CDR3 DNA sequence: TGTGCCAGCAGCCAAGACCGGACAGGGGCCTTAAACGCCGGGGAGCTGTTTTTT.

Remarks on this clone: Germline is not matched at one junction end, which may reflect a read error. This chain uses TRBV6-5 with TRBJ1-2, with 10 nucleotides matching TRBD1. Germline V gene data show CDR1 as MNHEY and CDR2 as SVGAGI. CDR3 length equals 14 residues. CDR3: CASSSDRGTYGYAF. The DNA for the CDR3 is TGTGCCAGCAGCTCGGACAGGGGGACGTATGGCTACGCCTTC.

A note on this clone: Within the sample, other DNA sequences also encode this same CDR3. The V gene is TRBV10-3, the J gene TRBJ1-1; possibly TRBD1 for D (5 bases). CDR3 size: 12 residues. Germline assignment: CDR1 ENHRY and CDR2 SYGVKD. Between the trimmed V and J ends, which lost 6 bases and 1 base, there was a span of 6 bases. CDR3 sequence: CAISTGNTEAFF. The CDR3, as DNA: TGTGCCATCAGCACAGGGAACACTGAAGCTTTCTTT.

The chain carries TRBV6-4 and TRBJ1-2, with D possibly TRBD1 on 5 matching bases. Trimming stripped 0 bases from V and 5 bases from J, with 13 bases between. The CDR3 has 15 residues. Per the germline V gene, CDR1 is MRHNA and CDR2 is SNTAGT. Here the CDR3 reads CASSDSPLSGYGYTF. In DNA form, the CDR3 reads TGTGCCAGCAGTGACTCACCACTTTCAGGGTATGGCTACACCTTC.

About this clone: An end of the junction differs from the germline gene, which may be a read error. Other DNA sequences in this specimen translate into the identical CDR3. The chain couples TRBV7-7 to TRBJ1-1; D is possibly TRBD1 (6 bases). This CDR3 spans 13 amino acids. Germline lookup yields CDR1 SSHAT and CDR2 FNYEAQ (reference sequence). Written as DNA, the CDR3 is TGTGCTAGCAGTCGGACAGTGAACACTGAAGCTTTCTTT. It encodes CASSRTVNTEAFF.

V usage is TRBV7-9 and J usage is TRBJ2-1; D unclear. Trimming removed 5 bases at V and 4 bases at J, with 15 bases between. This CDR3 region has 15 residues. CDR1 is SEHNR, CDR2 FQNEAQ, per germline (reference sequence). CDR3 sequence (DNA): TGTGCCAGCAGCCCCAGCCCCTACCTTTACAATGAGCAGTTCTTC. Protein sequence: CASSPSPYLYNEQFF.

The J gene is TRBJ2-3, the V gene TRBV18; 9 nucleotides align to TRBD2. The CDR3 sequence is 13 residues long. CDR1 and CDR2 (germline): KGHSH, LQKENI. The junction had 2 bases not matched to a gene; V was cut back by 8 bases and J by 2 bases. The CDR3 is CASSGGPTDTQYF. The CDR3 DNA reads TGTGCCAGCAGCGGGGGGCCCACAGATACGCAGTATTTT.

This clone was seen just once. The chain combines TRBV2 with TRBJ2-7; 7 nucleotides agree with TRBD1. Germline V gives CDR1 SNHLY, CDR2 FYNNEI. With 6 bases clipped from V and 7 bases from J, the junction kept 9 bases outside the gene matches. The CDR3 spans 13 residues. The DNA of the CDR3 is TGTGCCAGCAGATGGACAGGTATAGGGGAGCAGTACTTC. It codes for CASRWTGIGEQYF. The full variable domain, with the rest looked up from reference TRBV2 and TRBJ2-7, is EPEVTQTPSHQVTQMGQEVILRCVPISNHLYFYWYRQILGQKVEFLVSFYNNEISEKSEIFDDQFSVERPDGSNFTLKIRSTKLEDSAMYFCASRWTGIGEQYFGPGTRLTVT.

The chain combines TRBV5-1 with TRBJ2-5; D gene unclear. The germline CDR1 and CDR2 sequences are SGHRS and YFSETQ. This CDR3 is built from 12 residues. Trimming cost V 2 bases and J 5 bases, with 7 bases left between them. The CDR3 reads CASSFTGETQYF. The CDR3 DNA is TGCGCCAGCAGCTTCACCGGGGAGACCCAGTACTTC.

The rearrangement links TRBV5-1 to TRBJ1-4; D ambiguous. The V gene lost 7 bases and the J gene lost 8 bases, with 18 bases spanning the gap. The CDR3 loop spans 14 amino acids. Germline loops: CDR1 SGHRS, CDR2 YFSETQ. CDR3: CASGMFGPREKLFF. The CDR3, as DNA: TGCGCCAGCGGGATGTTTGGCCCCCGGGAAAAACTGTTTTTT.